These 31 T cell receptor beta chains share one sample of origin, sequenced in a study of Graves' ophthalmopathy and Graves' hyperthyroidism. Scientists amplified the TCR beta CDR3 regions from RNA transcripts. Investigators did first-round RT-PCR with HTBI primers, then second-round multiplex PCR. TCRdb reprocessed the multiplex PCR reads with MiXCR, giving one entry per CDR3 protein. The data show some 370,000 distinct CDR3 sequences, approximately 17% seen once. The sequencing input was peripheral blood. The source of these receptors is an adult woman with stable Graves' hyperthyroidism.

To note about this clonotype: Lacking the conserved final phenylalanine or tryptophan, this CDR3 likely reflects a read error. J is TRBJ2-2 and V is TRBV6-5; TRBD1 might be the D (6 bases). Germline V CDR1 and CDR2: MNHEY, SVGAGI. This CDR3 has 15 amino acids. Trimming pared 1 base from V and 7 bases from J, leaving 13 bases between. CDR3 sequence: CASSYLGYRVGELFV. CDR3 sequence (DNA): TGTGCCAGCAGTTACTTAGGTTACAGGGTCGGGGAGCTGTTTGTT.

There are many counts of this clonotype. CDR3: CAWTPYSGNTIYF. As DNA, the CDR3 is TGTGCCTGGACTCCTTACTCTGGAAACACCATATATTTT. The chain uses TRBV30 and TRBJ1-3; D is unresolved. CDR1 and CDR2 (germline): GTSNPN, SVGIG (reference sequence). Trimming shortened V by 4 bases and J by 0 bases, and 7 bases separated the two germline ends. This CDR3 contains 13 residues.

This clonotype was counted ten times or more. This chain links TRBV12-3 or TRBV12-4 with TRBJ2-7; possible D gene TRBD1, 7 bases. Trimming took 6 bases from V and 1 from J, leaving 16 bases between them. This CDR3 is 15 amino acids long. CDR3: CASRADRAGSYEQYF. In nucleotides, the CDR3 is TGTGCCAGCAGAGCAGACAGGGCGGGATCCTACGAGCAGTACTTC.

This clonotype has ten or more counts. This chain joins TRBV28 and TRBJ2-7; 8 positions agree with TRBD2. V shed 5 bases, J shed 2 bases, and the junction held 14 bases outside the gene matches. CDR3 length: 17 amino acids. The germline gives CDR1 MDHEN, CDR2 SYDVKM. This chain's CDR3 is CASSHQLAALRAYEQYF. CDR3 coding DNA: TGTGCCAGCAGTCACCAACTAGCGGCTCTGCGGGCCTACGAGCAGTACTTC.

V usage is TRBV28 and J usage is TRBJ1-1; a possible D gene is TRBD1 (5 bases). Trimming took off 3 bases at V and 0 bases at J, with 17 bases between the two ends. The length of the CDR3 is 17 residues. Germline CDR1 MDHEN, CDR2 SYDVKM. CDR3 sequence (DNA): TGTGCCAGCAGTTTCAGACTGACGAGGGGTATGAACACTGAAGCTTTCTTT. Encoded protein: CASSFRLTRGMNTEAFF.

The rearrangement links TRBV6-1 to TRBJ1-1; the D gene is possibly TRBD1 (5 bases). The ends were cut back, 2 bases at V and 5 bases at J, with 12 bases in the middle. CDR1 is MNHNS and CDR2 is SASEGT in the germline V gene. The CDR3 runs to 14 residues. The CDR3 spells CASSESGGTTEAFF. CDR3 bases: TGTGCCAGCAGTGAATCTGGCGGGACGACTGAAGCTTTCTTT.

V is TRBV5-1 and J is TRBJ1-1, with a tentative D call TRBD1 (6 bases). V dropped 4 bases and J dropped 6 bases, with 19 bases sitting between them. Germline CDR1 and CDR2: SGHRS and YFSETQ. This CDR3 comprises 15 residues. CDR3 bases: TGCGCCAGCAGCCCGGTGGGGGGCCTTAAGGCTGAAGCTTTCTTT. It is translated as CASSPVGGLKAEAFF. The full variable domain, in which reference TRBV5-1 and TRBJ1-1 provide the parts outside the CDR3, is KAGVTQTPRYLIKTRGQQVTLSCSPISGHRSVSWYQQTPGQGLQFLFEYFSETQRNKGNFPGRFSGRQFSNSRSEMNVSTLELGDSALYLCASSPVGGLKAEAFFGQGTRLTVV.

This clonotype came up many times. This sequence joins TRBV7-9 and TRBJ1-2; 10 nucleotides agree with TRBD1. The CDR3 extends over 15 amino acids. V lost 2 bases, J lost 6 bases, and 6 bases stayed unmatched. The germline V gene has CDR1 SEHNR and CDR2 FQNEAQ (reference sequence). CDR3 residues: CASSLNRDRGNGYTF. The CDR3 bases are TGTGCCAGCAGCTTAAACCGGGACAGGGGAAATGGCTACACCTTC.

This sequence joins TRBV6-5 and TRBJ2-5; TRBD1 matches 8 bases. The CDR3 loop spans 14 amino acids. V shed 5 bases, J shed 1 base, and the junction held 3 bases outside the gene matches. Germline V CDR1 and CDR2: MNHEY, SVGAGI. DNA of the CDR3: TGTGCCAGCAGTATTCAGGGGGCCCAAGAGACCCAGTACTTC. Encoded protein: CASSIQGAQETQYF.

This clonotype occurred many times. This chain uses TRBV29-1 with TRBJ1-5; possible D gene TRBD1, 6 bases. Germline CDR1 reads SQVTM; CDR2 reads ANQGSEA. Trimming took off 5 bases at V and 4 bases at J, with 15 bases between the two ends. The CDR3 spans 14 residues. The DNA for the CDR3 is TGCAGCGTTCCCAGTGGGGGCATAAATCAGCCCCAGCATTTT. The encoded protein is CSVPSGGINQPQHF.

This clonotype occurred many times. This chain uses TRBV6-4 with TRBJ1-1; D is ambiguous. The V end lost 7 bases, the J end lost 10 bases, and 13 bases lay between the germline ends. Germline V gene sequence: CDR1 MRHNA, CDR2 SNTAGT. The CDR3 runs 11 residues. CDR3 in DNA: TGTGCCAGCACCAGGCCCCTTCGAGCTTTCTTT. Residues: CASTRPLRAFF.

J is TRBJ1-1 and V is TRBV7-8, with D unresolved. The CDR3 is 16 amino acids. Germline V gene sequence: CDR1 SGHVS, CDR2 FQNEAQ. V lost 2 bases to trimming and J lost 4 bases, with 17 bases between them. CDR3 DNA: TGTGCCAGCAGCTTATCAATTGGAGGGAAGACCACTGAAGCTTTCTTT. Its protein product is CASSLSIGGKTTEAFF. Full variable domain (missing parts from reference TRBV7-8 and TRBJ1-1): GAGVSQSPRYKVAKRGQDVALRCDPISGHVSLFWYQQALGQGPEFLTYFQNEAQLDKSGLPSDRFFAERPEGSVSTLKIQRTQQEDSAVYLCASSLSIGGKTTEAFFGQGTRLTVV.

This clonotype was detected a few times. V usage is TRBV7-9 and J usage is TRBJ2-4; 8 bases match TRBD2. Germline loops: CDR1 SEHNR, CDR2 FQNEAQ (reference sequence). V trimming: 5 bases; J trimming: 1 base; junction bases outside the gene matches: 4. This CDR3 is built from 15 residues. CDR3 sequence: CASSQAGAAKNIQYF. CDR3 sequence (DNA): TGTGCCAGCAGCCAAGCGGGAGCGGCCAAAAACATTCAGTACTTC.

This clonotype was counted at least ten times. This chain links TRBV29-1 with TRBJ1-1; 10 positions match TRBD1. In germline, CDR1 is SQVTM, CDR2 ANQGSEA. The CDR3 is 13 residues long. CDR3 DNA: TGCAGTGCGGACAGGGGGTGGAACACTGAAGCTTTCTTT. Its translation: CSADRGWNTEAFF.

This clonotype was observed many times. This chain joins TRBV19 and TRBJ1-1, with a weak D call TRBD1 (6 bases). This CDR3 is 15 amino acids long. The V gene's germline CDR1 is LNHDA and CDR2 SQIVND (reference sequence). V was pared by 4 bases and J by 3 bases, with 15 bases between. The CDR3 DNA sequence: TGTGCCAGTAGTACCGGGACATTCTCCGACACTGAAGCTTTCTTT. This encodes CASSTGTFSDTEAFF.

This clonotype was seen ten or more times. The rearrangement uses TRBV15 and TRBJ2-5; D is undetermined. The CDR3 extends over 14 amino acids. Between the trimmed V and J ends, which lost 3 bases and 2 bases, there was a span of 10 bases. Germline lookup yields CDR1 LNHNV and CDR2 YYDKDF (reference sequence). The CDR3 DNA reads as TGTGCCACCAGCAGTATATACTCACAAGAGACCCAGTACTTC. It codes for CATSSIYSQETQYF.

The J gene is TRBJ2-2, the V gene TRBV3-1, with 8 nucleotides matching TRBD1. Trimming took 4 bases from V and 1 from J; bases not matched to a gene: 8. Looked up from germline, CDR1 is LGHDT and CDR2 is YNNKEL (reference sequence). This CDR3 spans 17 amino acids. DNA for the CDR3: TGTGCCAGCAGCCTAGTCCTCGGACAGGGGAACACCGGGGAGCTGTTTTTT. It specifies CASSLVLGQGNTGELFF.

This clonotype was counted a few times. DNA of the CDR3: TGCAGTGCAGAAGAGACAGATAACACCGGGGAGCTGTTTTTT. Its translation is CSAEETDNTGELFF. The J gene is TRBJ2-2, the V gene TRBV20-1; D possibly corresponds to TRBD1 (5 bases). V lost 6 bases, J lost 2 bases, and 13 bases lay in between. CDR1 and CDR2 from the germline V gene are DFQATT and SNEGSKA (reference sequence). The CDR3 spans 14 residues.

This clonotype appeared many times. The J gene is TRBJ1-1, the V gene TRBV29-1; D gene uncertain. The CDR3 spans 8 residues. V gave up 5 bases and J gave up 7 bases, with 2 bases separating them. Germline values: CDR1 SQVTM, CDR2 ANQGSEA. DNA for the CDR3: TGCAGCGTTAGTGAAGCTTTCTTT. Translation gives CSVSEAFF.

This clonotype was seen a few times. The V and J genes are TRBV5-1 and TRBJ2-7; 11 bases map to TRBD2. J was trimmed by 2 bases and V by 1 base; bases with no gene match: 14. Germline assignment: CDR1 SGHRS and CDR2 YFSETQ. The CDR3 contains 19 residues. CDR3 in amino acids: CASSLNPPGLAENTYEQYF. The CDR3 DNA is TGCGCCAGCAGCTTGAACCCACCGGGACTAGCGGAAAATACCTACGAGCAGTACTTC.

The sample holds many counts of this clonotype. DNA of the CDR3: TGTGCCAGCAGATCCCCCGGGACAGCAAAATACGAGCAGTACTTC. This translates into CASRSPGTAKYEQYF. V is TRBV28 and J is TRBJ2-7; 7 nucleotides align to TRBD1. The trim removed 6 bases at V and 4 bases at J, leaving 12 bases unmatched. Germline values: CDR1 MDHEN, CDR2 SYDVKM. The CDR3 extends over 15 amino acids.

This clonotype has at least ten counts. V usage is TRBV29-1 and J usage is TRBJ1-1; the D is unclear. V was pared by 6 bases and J by 4 bases, with 15 bases between. This CDR3 is built from 13 residues. The germline CDR1 and CDR2 sequences are SQVTM and ANQGSEA. The CDR3 here is CSVRRPPGTEAFF. As DNA, the CDR3 is TGCAGCGTGCGGCGACCACCCGGCACTGAAGCTTTCTTT.

V and J are TRBV4-1 and TRBJ1-1; 12 nucleotides agree with TRBD1. The CDR3 has 16 amino acids. Losses at the gene ends were 1 base for V and 1 base for J; bases not matched to a gene: 1. CDR1 and CDR2 from the germline V gene are MGHRA and YSYEKL. Written as DNA, the CDR3 is TGCGCCAGCAGCCAAGGGGACAGGGGGCCGAACACTGAAGCTTTCTTT. It codes for CASSQGDRGPNTEAFF.

In this sample, this clonotype turned up many times. The chain employs TRBV25-1 and TRBJ2-5; possible D gene TRBD1, 6 bases. The V gene's germline CDR1 is MGHDK and CDR2 SYGVNS. This CDR3 has 14 amino acids. V shed 1 base and J shed 9 bases, with 15 bases lying between them. CDR3 sequence: CASSELGQSGAQYF. CDR3 DNA sequence: TGTGCCAGCAGTGAATTGGGCCAGTCAGGGGCCCAGTACTTC.

This clonotype showed up many times. In DNA, the CDR3 is TGTGCCAGCAGCCTACCTCCTTGGGACAGGGGTTCAGGGGAGACCCAGTACTTC. This codes for CASSLPPWDRGSGETQYF. This chain links TRBV28 with TRBJ2-5; 10 positions match TRBD1. The V gene end was trimmed by 6 bases and the J gene end by 5 bases; junction bases not matched to a gene: 18. The CDR3 extends over 18 amino acids. The germline CDR1 and CDR2 sequences are MDHEN and SYDVKM. The complete variable domain, with remaining parts taken from reference TRBV28 and TRBJ2-5, reads DVKVTQSSRYLVKRTGEKVFLECVQDMDHENMFWYRQDPGLGLRLIYFSYDVKMKEKGDIPEGYSVSREKKERFSLILESASTNQTSMYLCASSLPPWDRGSGETQYFGPGTRLLVL.

This clonotype was seen at least ten times. The chain employs TRBV3-1 and TRBJ1-1; D might be TRBD1 (5 bases). V was cut by 3 bases and J by 11 bases, with 13 bases left in between. This CDR3 region has 12 residues. Germline loops: CDR1 LGHDT, CDR2 YNNKEL (reference sequence). The CDR3 protein is CASSQGVSVAFF. The DNA of the CDR3 is TGTGCCAGCAGCCAGGGGGTGAGTGTGGCTTTCTTT.

The chain combines TRBV18 with TRBJ2-6; D uncertain. Trimming removed 3 bases from V and 0 bases from J, with 9 bases in between. This CDR3 has 16 amino acids. In germline, CDR1 is KGHSH, CDR2 LQKENI. The CDR3 here is CASSPPDLSGANVLTF. CDR3 sequence (DNA): TGTGCCAGCTCACCGCCAGACCTCTCTGGGGCCAACGTCCTGACTTTC.

V usage is TRBV7-9 and J usage is TRBJ1-3; D is unresolved. From germline, CDR1 is SEHNR and CDR2 FQNEAQ (reference sequence). Trimming left V 5 bases short and J 1 base short, with 12 bases between. This CDR3 is built from 15 residues. CDR3 sequence reads: CASSPKLRSGNTIYF. The CDR3 nucleotides are TGTGCCAGCAGCCCAAAACTGAGGTCTGGAAACACCATATATTTT.

This clonotype was picked up many times. This chain joins TRBV7-2 and TRBJ2-5; TRBD2 aligns across 12 bases. The CDR3 extends over 16 amino acids. CDR1 SGHTA and CDR2 FQGNSA come from the germline V gene. After removal of 5 bases from V and 2 bases from J, the junction contained 6 bases not matched to a gene. In nucleotides, the CDR3 is TGTGCCAGCAGCCTAGGACTAGCGGGACTACAAGAGACCCAGTACTTC. Its translation: CASSLGLAGLQETQYF.

This clonotype was recorded a few times. The chain recombines TRBV7-2 with TRBJ2-3; 13 nucleotides line up with TRBD2. The CDR3 loop spans 15 amino acids. The J segment lost 6 bases and the V segment lost 4 bases, leaving 4 bases of the junction unmatched. Germline V gene sequence: CDR1 SGHTA, CDR2 FQGNSA. The CDR3 DNA follows: TGTGCCAGCAGCTCCAGGACTAGCGGGAGTGATACGCAGTATTTT. Protein: CASSSRTSGSDTQYF.

This clonotype was counted many times. The rearrangement uses TRBV19 and TRBJ1-5, with 10 bases identical to TRBD1. Germline loops: CDR1 LNHDA, CDR2 SQIVND (reference sequence). V lost 6 bases and J lost 2; bases outside the gene matches: 7. The CDR3 covers 16 residues. CDR3 amino acids: CASRVTGGSGNQPQHF. The CDR3 nucleotides are TGTGCCAGTAGAGTGACAGGGGGCAGTGGCAATCAGCCCCAGCATTTT.